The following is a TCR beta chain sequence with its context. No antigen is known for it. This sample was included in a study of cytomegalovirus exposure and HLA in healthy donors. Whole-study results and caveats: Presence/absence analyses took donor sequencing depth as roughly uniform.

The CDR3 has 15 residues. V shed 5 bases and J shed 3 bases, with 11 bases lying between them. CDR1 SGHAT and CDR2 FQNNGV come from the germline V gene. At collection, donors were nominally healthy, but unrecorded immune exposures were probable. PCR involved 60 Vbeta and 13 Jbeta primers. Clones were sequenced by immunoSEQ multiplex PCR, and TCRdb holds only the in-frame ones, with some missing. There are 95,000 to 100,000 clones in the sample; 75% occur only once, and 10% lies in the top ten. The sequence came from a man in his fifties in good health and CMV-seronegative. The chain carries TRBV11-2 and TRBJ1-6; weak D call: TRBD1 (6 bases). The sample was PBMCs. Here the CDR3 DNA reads TGTGCCAGCAGCATCCGGACAGTCTATAATTCACCCCTCCACTTT. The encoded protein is CASSIRTVYNSPLHF.